Presented here are 19 T cell receptor beta chains from one specimen sequenced in a study of T cell responses to AZD1222 COVID-19 vaccine. Produced via immunoSEQ multiplex PCR; TCRdb's table is partial and in-frame only. The table has 150,000 or so clones, almost 95% seen once; the top ten hold around 3.5%. The source was peripheral blood, collected 28 days after the second AZD1222 dose. The receptors shown here come from an adult who received the AZD1222 COVID-19 vaccine.

Comments on this clone: Other DNA sequences of this sample code for an identical CDR3. The chain employs TRBV2 and TRBJ1-5; 7 bases fit TRBD1. Germline assignment: CDR1 SNHLY and CDR2 FYNNEI. The CDR3 sequence is 15 residues long. The trim removed 2 bases at V and 6 bases at J, leaving 7 bases unmatched. The CDR3 DNA reads TGTGCCAGCAGTGAACAGGGGGGATTGGGTCAGCCCCAGCATTTT. Translated: CASSEQGGLGQPQHF.

The rearrangement joins TRBV18 to TRBJ2-1, with D tentatively TRBD2 (6 bases). CDR1 is KGHSH and CDR2 is LQKENI in the germline V gene. Trimming stripped 2 bases from V and 6 bases from J, with 11 bases between. The CDR3 is 14 amino acids. This CDR3 reads CASSPNSRGNEQFF. The CDR3 coding sequence is TGTGCCAGCTCACCAAACTCGCGGGGCAATGAGCAGTTCTTC.

This chain uses TRBV2 with TRBJ2-3, with D maybe TRBD2 (7 bases). V dropped 2 bases and J dropped 2 bases, with 23 bases sitting between them. The germline CDR1 and CDR2 sequences are SNHLY and FYNNEI. This CDR3 is built from 19 residues. The CDR3 DNA follows: TGTGCCAGCAGTGAAATCGAACTACAGGGAGGGTGGGTCACAGATACGCAGTATTTT. Translating gives CASSEIELQGGWVTDTQYF.

The rearrangement joins TRBV11-2 to TRBJ2-7, with TRBD2 matching 8 bases. Per germline, CDR1 SGHAT and CDR2 FQNNGV. There are 15 residues in the CDR3. V gave up 0 bases and J gave up 4 bases; unmatched junction bases: 5. CDR3 loop: CASSLDRLAGYEQYF. In nucleotides, the CDR3 is TGTGCCAGCAGCTTAGATCGGCTAGCGGGTTACGAGCAGTACTTC.

The chain has TRBV6-2 or TRBV6-3 and TRBJ2-7; the D call may be TRBD1 or TRBD2 (5 bases each). V was clipped by 5 bases and J by 1 base, with 18 bases between them. Per germline, CDR1 MNHEY and CDR2 SVGEGT. The CDR3 contains 16 residues. The CDR3, as DNA: TGTGCCAGCAGTCCGGCCCGGGACCCGATATCCTACGAGCAGTACTTC. Protein: CASSPARDPISYEQYF.

The rearrangement joins TRBV7-9 to TRBJ1-2, with D perhaps matching TRBD1 (5 bases). The CDR3 covers 15 residues. Deletions cut 4 bases from V and 1 base from J, with 13 bases between. The germline gives CDR1 SEHNR, CDR2 FQNEAQ (reference sequence). The DNA of the CDR3 is TGTGCCAGCAGCTCGGAACTAGGGGATAACTATGGCTACACCTTC. Protein sequence: CASSSELGDNYGYTF.

The chain has TRBV4-1 and TRBJ2-1; D possibly corresponds to TRBD2 (5 bases). Trimming cost V 2 bases and J 2 bases, with 16 bases left between them. Germline CDR1 and CDR2: MGHRA and YSYEKL. The CDR3 totals 17 residues. The CDR3 is CASSQFSVGEAYNEQFF. CDR3 nucleotides: TGCGCCAGCAGCCAATTCAGCGTGGGAGAGGCCTACAATGAGCAGTTCTTC.

The chain uses TRBV29-1 and TRBJ1-1; D remains unclear. V lost 0 bases and J 1 base, leaving 12 bases between the germline ends. Germline V gives CDR1 SQVTM, CDR2 ANQGSEA. The length of the CDR3 is 15 residues. CDR3 DNA sequence: TGCAGCGTTGAAGATCGTGGACGGCGGAACACTGAAGCTTTCTTT. Its translation: CSVEDRGRRNTEAFF.

The chain carries TRBV5-1 and TRBJ2-5; TRBD1 matches 7 bases. V was clipped by 4 bases and J by 1 base; unmatched bases: 4. CDR1 is SGHRS and CDR2 is YFSETQ in the germline V gene. The CDR3 has 14 residues. CDR3 amino acids: CASSPRQGQETQYF. In nucleotides, the CDR3 is TGCGCCAGCAGCCCCCGACAGGGCCAAGAGACCCAGTACTTC.

The chain uses TRBV5-1 and TRBJ2-2; 7 bases match TRBD1. The CDR3 runs 13 residues. Germline lookup yields CDR1 SGHRS and CDR2 YFSETQ. Trimming cost V 5 bases and J 4 bases; bases outside gene matches: 2. The CDR3 loop reads CASRTGTTGELFF. CDR3 DNA: TGCGCCAGCAGGACAGGGACCACCGGGGAGCTGTTTTTT.

As regards this clone: Other DNA sequences of this sample code for an identical CDR3. This sequence joins TRBV15 and TRBJ1-4, with 7 nucleotides matching TRBD1. V shed 1 base, J shed 0 bases, and the junction held 2 bases outside the gene matches. Per germline, CDR1 LNHNV and CDR2 YYDKDF (reference sequence). The CDR3 is 16 amino acids. This CDR3 is CATSRGGTATNEKLFF. The CDR3 DNA reads as TGTGCCACCAGCAGAGGCGGGACAGCAACTAATGAAAAACTGTTTTTT.

In this sample, this clone turned up once. The chain uses TRBV7-9 and TRBJ2-4, with D tentatively TRBD1 or TRBD2 (7 bases each). The germline V gene has CDR1 SEHNR and CDR2 FQNEAQ (reference sequence). V lost 4 bases to trimming and J lost 1 base, with 17 bases between them. CDR3 length: 17 amino acids. The CDR3: CASSSTREGAAKNIQYF. The CDR3 DNA sequence: TGTGCCAGCAGCTCCACAAGGGAGGGGGCGGCCAAAAACATTCAGTACTTC.

The chain has TRBV7-8 and TRBJ2-1; 9 nucleotides align to TRBD2. Per the germline V gene, CDR1 is SGHVS and CDR2 is FQNEAQ. This CDR3 comprises 17 residues. V gave up 4 bases and J gave up 8 bases; unmatched junction bases: 15. CDR3 region: CASSSPSGGTSIYEQFF. CDR3 DNA: TGTGCCAGCAGCTCCCCCAGCGGGGGGACTAGCATCTATGAGCAGTTCTTC.

The chain combines TRBV10-2 with TRBJ2-3; TRBD1 agrees at 7 bases. Germline CDR1 and CDR2: WSHSY and SAAADI. The CDR3 is 15 residues long. The junction had 13 bases not matched to a gene; V was cut back by 7 bases and J by 6 bases. The CDR3 region is CASTPGTVGPDTQYF. DNA for the CDR3: TGCGCCAGCACCCCCGGGACAGTGGGCCCGGATACGCAGTATTTT.

This clone was recorded once. The gene calls are TRBV29-1 and TRBJ2-7, with 8 bases identical to TRBD1. The junction had 2 bases not matched to a gene; V was cut back by 4 bases and J by 0 bases. The CDR3 covers 13 residues. Germline CDR1 is SQVTM and CDR2 is ANQGSEA. CDR3 DNA sequence: TGCAGCGTTGGACAGGGGTTCTCCTACGAGCAGTACTTC. Encoded protein: CSVGQGFSYEQYF.

This chain links TRBV7-9 with TRBJ2-1, with 10 bases matching TRBD1. The CDR3 loop spans 17 amino acids. V was clipped by 5 bases and J by 8 bases; unmatched bases: 15. The germline V gene encodes CDR1 SEHNR and CDR2 FQNEAQ (reference sequence). The CDR3 DNA is TGTGCCAGCAGCGATTATCTGGGGGACAGGGGAAACGATGAGCAGTTCTTC. Translation gives CASSDYLGDRGNDEQFF.

This clone was detected once. The gene calls are TRBV27 and TRBJ1-3; D is undetermined. CDR3 length: 14 residues. Germline V gives CDR1 MNHEY, CDR2 SMNVEV (reference sequence). V was pared by 5 bases and J by 0 bases, with 8 bases between. The CDR3 DNA reads TGTGCCAGCAGTCCGAGTTTCTCTGGAAACACCATATATTTT. Translated, it gives CASSPSFSGNTIYF.

The chain couples TRBV4-1 to TRBJ2-7; D possibly corresponds to TRBD1 (5 bases). This CDR3 region has 13 residues. CDR1 is MGHRA and CDR2 is YSYEKL in the germline V gene. Trimming took 2 bases from V and 7 from J, leaving 12 bases between them. This chain's CDR3 is CASSQLRANEQYF. In DNA, the CDR3 is TGCGCCAGCAGCCAACTCAGGGCGAATGAGCAGTACTTC.

The chain is built from TRBV3-1 (or the pseudogene TRBV3-2) and TRBJ2-2; D is uncertain. V lost 7 bases, J lost 7 bases, and 7 bases lay in between. Germline V gives CDR1 LGHDT, CDR2 YNNKEL (reference sequence). The CDR3 is 11 residues long. The chain's CDR3 is CASTVSGELFF. The CDR3 nucleotides are TGTGCCAGCACCGTTAGCGGGGAGCTGTTTTTT.